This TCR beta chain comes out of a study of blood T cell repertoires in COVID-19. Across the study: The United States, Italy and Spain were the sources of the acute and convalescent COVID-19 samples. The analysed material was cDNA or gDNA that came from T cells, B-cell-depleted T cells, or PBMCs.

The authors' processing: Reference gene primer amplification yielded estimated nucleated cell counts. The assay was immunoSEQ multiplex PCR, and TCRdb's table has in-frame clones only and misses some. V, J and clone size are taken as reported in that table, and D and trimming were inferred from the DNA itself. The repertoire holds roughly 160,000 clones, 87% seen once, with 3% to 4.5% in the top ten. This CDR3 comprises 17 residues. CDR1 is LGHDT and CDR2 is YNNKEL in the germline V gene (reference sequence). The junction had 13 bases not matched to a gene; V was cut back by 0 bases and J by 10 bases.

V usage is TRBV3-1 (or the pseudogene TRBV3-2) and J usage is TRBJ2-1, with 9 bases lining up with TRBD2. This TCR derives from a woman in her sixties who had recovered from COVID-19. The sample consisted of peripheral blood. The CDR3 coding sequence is TGTGCCAGCAGCCAAGATCAAGTCGGCGGGGGGGCCAGGGAGCAGTTCTTC. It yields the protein CASSQDQVGGGAREQFF.